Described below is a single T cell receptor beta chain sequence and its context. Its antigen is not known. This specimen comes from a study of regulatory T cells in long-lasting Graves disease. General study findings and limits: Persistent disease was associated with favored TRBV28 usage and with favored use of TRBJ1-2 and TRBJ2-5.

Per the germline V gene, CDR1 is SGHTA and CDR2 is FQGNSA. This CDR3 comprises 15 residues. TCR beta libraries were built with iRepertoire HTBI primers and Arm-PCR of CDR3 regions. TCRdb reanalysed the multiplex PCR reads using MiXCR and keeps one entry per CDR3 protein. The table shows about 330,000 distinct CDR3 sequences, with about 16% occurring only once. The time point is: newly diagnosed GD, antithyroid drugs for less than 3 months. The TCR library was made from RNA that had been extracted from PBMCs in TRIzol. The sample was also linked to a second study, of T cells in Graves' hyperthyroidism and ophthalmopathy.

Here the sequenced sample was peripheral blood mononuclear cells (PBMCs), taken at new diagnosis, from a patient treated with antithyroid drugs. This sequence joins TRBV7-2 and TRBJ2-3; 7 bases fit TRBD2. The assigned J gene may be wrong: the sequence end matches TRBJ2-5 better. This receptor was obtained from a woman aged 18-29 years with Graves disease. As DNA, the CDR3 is TGTGCCAGCAGCTTAGTAGGGAGGGCCGGGGAGACCCAGTACTTC. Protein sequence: CASSLVGRAGETQYF.